This paragraph covers one T cell receptor beta chain sequence. Its antigen remains undetermined. The input lacks base qualities; no much larger clone sits a single base away. V gives up 0 bases and J gives up 7 bases, and the segment between their germline ends measures 14 bases. The CDR3, from cysteine to phenylalanine, totals 15 residues. Only the CDR3 part of the read is kept: 45 bases, read in frame from the first base. For CDR1 and CDR2, the germline V gene (reference sequence) lists SGHNT and YYREEE. At study entry, adolescents were screened for latent tuberculosis infection using a tuberculin skin test and the QuantiFERON-TB GOLD In-Tube IGRA. Unsorted cryopreserved PBMC were immunosequenced, covering on average roughly 98,000 T cells per clinical donor. Eleven high schools in the Worcester region of the Western Cape, South Africa, served as enrollment sites for adolescents aged 12 to 18 years. Ten adolescents infected with M. tuberculosis and approximately ten uninfected adolescents were chosen and matched for age and sex. Adolescent PBMC were isolated from freshly drawn heparinized blood by density centrifugation and cryopreserved.

The immunoSEQ multiplex PCR assay was used to generate TCR libraries, with TCR-beta and/or TCR-alpha/delta assays applied to each sample. The amplified TCR libraries were sequenced using the Illumina high-throughput platform. Processing in the source paper ran as follows. Clustering and dimensionality reduction relied on pairwise TCRdist distances among GMM-specific receptors from T cells that were either sorted ex vivo or expanded in vitro. Each clinical repertoire was assigned a mean NN-distance score, defined as the average TCRdist to the nearest 10% of tetramer-positive reference sequences. GEM TCR motif frequency was calculated as the fraction of unique TCRs that matched known GEM sequences by V/J usage and CDR3 length. Active tuberculosis was classified by linear discriminant analysis with leave-one-out cross-validation, implemented in scikit-learn. In TCRdb, the immuneACCESS table is reduced to in-frame sequences with V and J assigned. These tables do not hold every clone; where another copy was compared, an unresolved V gene accounts for under half, and the others remain unexplained. V and J calls plus clone size are reproduced from that table; the DNA served to infer D and trimming. Within this sample are 25,000 to 40,000 clones, with roughly 92% of them counted one time only. Of the sample, 7.7% is held by the ten largest clones.

The data stem from a study of T cells in tuberculosis (dated by TCRdb to 2016 to 2019). Study-level background: The study combined CD1B tetramers and high-throughput TCR immunosequencing to characterize T cells specific for the mycobacterial lipid antigen glucose monomycolate (GMM). In a South African clinical cohort, IGRA-negative adolescents, IGRA-positive adolescents with latent tuberculosis and adults with active tuberculosis were compared, with 9 to 10 people in each group. The full study reports these points: A classifier using the diverse GMM-specific repertoire reached 85% to 90% accuracy (AUROC approximately 0.91), compared with 70% accuracy using GEM motif frequencies. Clinical samples were selected based on the availability of cryopreserved specimens, with adults included as active tuberculosis cases and adolescents included as controls. Active tuberculosis TCR-alpha repertoires showed smaller mean NN-distances to GMM-specific TCRs than IGRA-negative controls, suggesting clonal expansion of these TCRs. The smaller NN-distances in active tuberculosis patients were driven in part by shorter CDR3-alpha lengths, while the difference seen for TCR-beta was not statistically significant.

Recombination joined TRBV5-4 with TRBJ2-1; the best D guess is TRBD2, with 6 bases matching. The sequence came from a donor aged 10-30 years with latent tuberculosis or without tuberculosis infection. Some clones in this sample may be carry-over from other donors' samples. The sample was PBMCs. The CDR3 protein sequence reads: CASSLGGDRGNEQFF. Here is the DNA: TGTGCCAGCAGCTTGGGGGGAGACCGGGGGAATGAGCAGTTCTTC.